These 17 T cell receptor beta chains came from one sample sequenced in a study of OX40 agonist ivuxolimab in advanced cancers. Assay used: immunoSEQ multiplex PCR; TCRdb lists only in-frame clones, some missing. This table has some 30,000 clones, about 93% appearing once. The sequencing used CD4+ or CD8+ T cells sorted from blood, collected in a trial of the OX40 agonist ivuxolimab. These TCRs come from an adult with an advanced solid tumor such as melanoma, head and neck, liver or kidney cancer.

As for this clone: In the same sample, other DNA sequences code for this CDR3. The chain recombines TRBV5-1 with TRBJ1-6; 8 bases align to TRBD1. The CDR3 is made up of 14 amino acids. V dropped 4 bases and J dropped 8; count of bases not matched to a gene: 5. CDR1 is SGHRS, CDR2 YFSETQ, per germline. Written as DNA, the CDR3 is TGCGCCAGCAGCGTGGACAGGGAGGATTCACCCCTCCACTTT. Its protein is CASSVDREDSPLHF. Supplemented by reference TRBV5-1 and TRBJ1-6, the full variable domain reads KAGVTQTPRYLIKTRGQQVTLSCSPISGHRSVSWYQQTPGQGLQFLFEYFSETQRNKGNFPGRFSGRQFSNSRSEMNVSTLELGDSALYLCASSVDREDSPLHFGNGTRLTVT.

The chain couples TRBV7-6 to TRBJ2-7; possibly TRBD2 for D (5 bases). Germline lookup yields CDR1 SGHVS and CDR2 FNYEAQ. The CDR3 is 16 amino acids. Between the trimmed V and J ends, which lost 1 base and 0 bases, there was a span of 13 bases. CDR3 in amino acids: CASSLEASRYSYEQYF. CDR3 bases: TGTGCCAGCAGCTTAGAGGCTAGCCGATACTCCTACGAGCAGTACTTC.

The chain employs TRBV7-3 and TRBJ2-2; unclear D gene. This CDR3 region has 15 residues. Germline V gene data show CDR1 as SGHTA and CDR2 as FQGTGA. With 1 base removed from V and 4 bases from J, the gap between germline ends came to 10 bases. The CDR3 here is CASSLSRISTGELFF. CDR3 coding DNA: TGTGCCAGCAGCTTAAGTAGGATAAGCACCGGGGAGCTGTTTTTT. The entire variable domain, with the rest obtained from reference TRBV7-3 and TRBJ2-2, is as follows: GAGVSQTPSNKVTEKGKYVELRCDPISGHTALYWYRQSLGQGPEFLIYFQGTGAADDSGLPNDRFFAVRPEGSVSTLKIQRTERGDSAVYLCASSLSRISTGELFFGEGSRLTVL.

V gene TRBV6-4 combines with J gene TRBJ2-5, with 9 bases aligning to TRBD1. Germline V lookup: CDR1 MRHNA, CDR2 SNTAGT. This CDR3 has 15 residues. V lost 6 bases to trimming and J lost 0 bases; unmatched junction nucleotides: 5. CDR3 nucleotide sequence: TGTGCCAGCAGCTCCGGGACAGGGTACCAAGAGACCCAGTACTTC. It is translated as CASSSGTGYQETQYF.

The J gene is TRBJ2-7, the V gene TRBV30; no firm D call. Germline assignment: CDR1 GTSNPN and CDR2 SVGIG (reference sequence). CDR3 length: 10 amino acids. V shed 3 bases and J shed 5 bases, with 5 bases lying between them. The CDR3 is CAWSTDEQYF. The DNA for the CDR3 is TGTGCCTGGAGCACGGACGAGCAGTACTTC.

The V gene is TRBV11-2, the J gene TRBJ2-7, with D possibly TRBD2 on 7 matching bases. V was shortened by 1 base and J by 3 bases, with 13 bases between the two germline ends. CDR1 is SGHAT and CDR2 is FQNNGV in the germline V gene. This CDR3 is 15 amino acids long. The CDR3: CASSLGAGHDYEQYF. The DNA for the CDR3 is TGTGCCAGCAGCTTAGGAGCGGGACATGACTACGAGCAGTACTTC.

CDR3 sequence: CASSFSGDGTDTQYF. Written as DNA, the CDR3 is TGTGCCAGCAGTTTTTCCGGGGATGGGACAGATACGCAGTATTTT. This chain joins TRBV27 and TRBJ2-3, with D tentatively TRBD2 (5 bases). The CDR3 is 15 residues long. Trimming stripped 3 bases from V and 3 bases from J, with 13 bases between. Germline V gene sequence: CDR1 MNHEY, CDR2 SMNVEV (reference sequence).

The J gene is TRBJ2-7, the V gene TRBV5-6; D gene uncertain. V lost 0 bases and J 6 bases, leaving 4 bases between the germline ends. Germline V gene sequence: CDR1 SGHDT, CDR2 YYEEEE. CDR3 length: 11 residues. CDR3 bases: TGTGCCAGCAGCTTGGTCGGCGAGCAGTACTTC. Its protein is CASSLVGEQYF.

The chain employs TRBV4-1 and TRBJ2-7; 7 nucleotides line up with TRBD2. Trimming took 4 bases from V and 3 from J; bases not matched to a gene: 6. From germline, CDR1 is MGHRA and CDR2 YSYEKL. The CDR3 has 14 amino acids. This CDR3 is CASSPWEGIYEQYF. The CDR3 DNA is TGCGCCAGCAGCCCTTGGGAGGGAATCTACGAGCAGTACTTC.

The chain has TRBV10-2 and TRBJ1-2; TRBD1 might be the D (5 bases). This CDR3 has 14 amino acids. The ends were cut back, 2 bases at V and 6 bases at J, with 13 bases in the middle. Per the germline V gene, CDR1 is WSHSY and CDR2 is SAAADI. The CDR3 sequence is CASSETGLPNGYTF. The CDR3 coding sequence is TGCGCCAGCAGTGAGACAGGACTACCCAATGGCTACACCTTC.

CDR3 residues: CASSLYRYTEAFF. The CDR3, as DNA: TGTGCCAGCAGTTTGTACAGGTACACTGAAGCTTTCTTT. J is TRBJ1-1 and V is TRBV6-5, with D possibly matching TRBD1 (5 bases). V was pared by 4 bases and J by 3 bases, with 9 bases between. The germline V gene encodes CDR1 MNHEY and CDR2 SVGAGI. The CDR3 contains 13 residues.

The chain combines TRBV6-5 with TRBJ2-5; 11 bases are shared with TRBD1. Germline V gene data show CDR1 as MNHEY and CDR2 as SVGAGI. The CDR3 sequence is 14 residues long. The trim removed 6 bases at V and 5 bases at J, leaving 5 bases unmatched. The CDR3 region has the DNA TGTGCCAGCAGGGGACAGGGGGAGGGGGAGACCCAGTACTTC. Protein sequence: CASRGQGEGETQYF.

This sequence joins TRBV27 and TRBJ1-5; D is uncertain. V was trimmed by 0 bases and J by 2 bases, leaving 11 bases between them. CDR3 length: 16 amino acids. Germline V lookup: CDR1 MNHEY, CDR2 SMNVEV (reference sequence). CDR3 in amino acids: CASSLSRGLGNQPQHF. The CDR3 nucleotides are TGTGCCAGCAGTTTATCGAGAGGTCTTGGCAATCAGCCCCAGCATTTT.

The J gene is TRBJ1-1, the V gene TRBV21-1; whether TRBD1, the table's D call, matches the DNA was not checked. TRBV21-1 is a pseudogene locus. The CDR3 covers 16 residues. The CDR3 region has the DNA TGTGCCAGCAGCAAAGAGTCCCGACAGGGGAGACCTGAAGCTTTCTTT. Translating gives CASSKESRQGRPEAFF.

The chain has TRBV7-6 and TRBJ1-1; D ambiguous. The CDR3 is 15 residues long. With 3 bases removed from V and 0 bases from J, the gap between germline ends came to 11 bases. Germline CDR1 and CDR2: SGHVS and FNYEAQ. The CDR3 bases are TGTGCCAGCAGCTTGGGCGGAACCGTGAACACTGAAGCTTTCTTT. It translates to CASSLGGTVNTEAFF.

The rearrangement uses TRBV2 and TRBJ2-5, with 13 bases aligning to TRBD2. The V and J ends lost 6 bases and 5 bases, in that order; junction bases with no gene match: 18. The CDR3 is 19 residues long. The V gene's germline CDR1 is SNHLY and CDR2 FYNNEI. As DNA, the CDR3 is TGTGCCAGCAGCTCCGGACTAGCGGGGGCCCAGGATTCCAGTGAGACCCAGTACTTC. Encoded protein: CASSSGLAGAQDSSETQYF.

CDR3 nucleotides: TGTGCCAGCAGTAGCCGGGACAGGCTTGAAAAACTGTTTTTT. It translates to CASSSRDRLEKLFF. V and J are TRBV2 and TRBJ1-4; 8 bases are shared with TRBD1. The length of the CDR3 is 14 residues. Germline loops: CDR1 SNHLY, CDR2 FYNNEI. The trim removed 5 bases at V and 7 bases at J, leaving 6 bases unmatched.